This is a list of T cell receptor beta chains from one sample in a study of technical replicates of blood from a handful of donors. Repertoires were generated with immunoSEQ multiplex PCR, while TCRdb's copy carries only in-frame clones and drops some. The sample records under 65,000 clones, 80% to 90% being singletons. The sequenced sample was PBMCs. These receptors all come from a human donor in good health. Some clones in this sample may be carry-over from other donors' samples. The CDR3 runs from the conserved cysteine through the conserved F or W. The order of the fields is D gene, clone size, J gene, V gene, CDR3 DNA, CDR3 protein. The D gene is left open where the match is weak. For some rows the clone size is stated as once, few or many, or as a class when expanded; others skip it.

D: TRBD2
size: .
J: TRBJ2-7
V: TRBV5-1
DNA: TGCGCCAGCAGGACTAGCGGGAATGGGGAGCAGTACTTC
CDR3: CASRTSGNGEQYF

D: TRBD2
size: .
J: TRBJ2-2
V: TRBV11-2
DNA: TGTGCCAGCAGCGCCCGACTAGCGGGAGTAGGGAACACCGGGGAGCTGTTTTTT
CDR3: CASSARLAGVGNTGELFF

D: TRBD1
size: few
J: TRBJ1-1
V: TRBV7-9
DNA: TGTGCCAGCAGCCGGGACAGCACTGAAGCTTTCTTT
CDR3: CASSRDSTEAFF

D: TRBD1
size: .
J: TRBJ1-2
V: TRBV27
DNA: TGTGCCAGCAGTCCGCAGGGGGGCGGCTACACCTTC
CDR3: CASSPQGGGYTF

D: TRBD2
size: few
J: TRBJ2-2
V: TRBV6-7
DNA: TGTGCCAGCAGTTATCTAGCGGGAAACACCGGGGAGCTGTTTTTT
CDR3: CASSYLAGNTGELFF

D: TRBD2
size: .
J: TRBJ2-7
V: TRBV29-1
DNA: TGCAGCGTTGGACTAGCTTACGAGCAGTACTTC
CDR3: CSVGLAYEQYF

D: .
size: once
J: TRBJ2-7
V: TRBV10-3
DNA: TGTGCCACCGGACAGATTCCCTACGAGCAGTACTTC
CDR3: CATGQIPYEQYF

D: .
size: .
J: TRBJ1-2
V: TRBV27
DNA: TGTGCCAGCAGTAGCTGGGGCCAGAACTCGGGCTACACCTTC
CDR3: CASSSWGQNSGYTF

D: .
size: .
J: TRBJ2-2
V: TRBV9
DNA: TGTGCCAGCAGCGTAGTGGCGGGCGGGGAGCTGTTTTTT
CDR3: CASSVVAGGELFF

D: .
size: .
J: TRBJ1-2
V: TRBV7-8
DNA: TGTGCCAGCAGCTCGGGGGGGATGAACTATGGCTACACCTTC
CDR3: CASSSGGMNYGYTF

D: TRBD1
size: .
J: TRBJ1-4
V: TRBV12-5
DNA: TGTGCTAGCCGGACAGGATCTAATGAAAAACTGTTTTTT
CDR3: CASRTGSNEKLFF

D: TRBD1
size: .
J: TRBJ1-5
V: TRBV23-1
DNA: TGCGCCAGCCCTCAAAGGAAGGACAGGGGCCAGCCCCAGCATTTT
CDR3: CASPQRKDRGQPQHF

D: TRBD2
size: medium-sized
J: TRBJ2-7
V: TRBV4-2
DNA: TGTGCCAGCAGCCAAGATACTAGCGGGAGTTACGAGCAGTACTTC
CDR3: CASSQDTSGSYEQYF

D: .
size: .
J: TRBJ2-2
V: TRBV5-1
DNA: TGCGCCAGCAGCCTGGGCGTCGGAGGGGAAAACACCGGGGAGCTGTTTTTT
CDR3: CASSLGVGGENTGELFF

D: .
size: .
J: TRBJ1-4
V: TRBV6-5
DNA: TGTGCCAGCAGTTACTCTGCGGCAGGGAATGAAAAACTGTTTTTT
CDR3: CASSYSAAGNEKLFF

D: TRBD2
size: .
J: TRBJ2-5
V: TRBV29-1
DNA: TGCAGCGTTCCCGGACTAGCGTCTGGAGAGACCCAGTACTTC
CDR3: CSVPGLASGETQYF

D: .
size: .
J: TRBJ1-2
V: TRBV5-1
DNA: TGCGCCAGCAGCGTCCAAGGGGGTGATGGCTACACCTTC
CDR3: CASSVQGGDGYTF

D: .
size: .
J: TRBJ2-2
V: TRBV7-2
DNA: TGTGCCAGCAGCTTCCGGGTCCCCGGGGAGCTGTTTTTT
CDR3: CASSFRVPGELFF

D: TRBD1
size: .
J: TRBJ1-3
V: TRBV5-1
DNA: TGCGCCAGCAGCCCTAGGGTCTCAGGGGGCTCTGGAAACACCATATATTTT
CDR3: CASSPRVSGGSGNTIYF

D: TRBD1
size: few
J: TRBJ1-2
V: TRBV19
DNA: TGTGCCAGTAGTAAGGGGGCCGGGACAGACCTCTATGGCTACACCTTC
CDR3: CASSKGAGTDLYGYTF

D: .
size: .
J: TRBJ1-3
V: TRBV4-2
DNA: TGTGCCAGCAGCCAAGAAAGAGTGCGGGATACCGGAAACACCATATATTTT
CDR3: CASSQERVRDTGNTIYF

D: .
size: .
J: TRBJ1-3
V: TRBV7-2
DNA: TGTGCCAGCACGAGTCAGGGACTCACCATATATTTT
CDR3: CASTSQGLTIYF

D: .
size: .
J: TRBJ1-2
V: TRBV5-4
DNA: TGTGCCAGCAGCTTATCTTCGAGGCGAACTACCTATGGCTACACCTTC
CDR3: CASSLSSRRTTYGYTF

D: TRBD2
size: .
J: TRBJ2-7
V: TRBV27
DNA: TGTGCCAGCGGCCCCCTCGGGGGGAGCCCCTACGAGCAGTACTTC
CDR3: CASGPLGGSPYEQYF

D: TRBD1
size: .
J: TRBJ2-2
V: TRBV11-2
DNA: TGTGCCAGCAGCCCCGGGACAGGGGACACCGGGGAGCTGTTTTTT
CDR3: CASSPGTGDTGELFF

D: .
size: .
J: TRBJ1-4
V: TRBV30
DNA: TGTGCCTGGAGTGGACAAGGGGAAGGTGAAAAACTGTTTTTT
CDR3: CAWSGQGEGEKLFF

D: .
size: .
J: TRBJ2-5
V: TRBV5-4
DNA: TGTGCCAGCAGCCAGTGGGGCCGCCGGCGGGCGGGGGAGACCCAGTACTTC
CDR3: CASSQWGRRRAGETQYF